This TCR beta chain is drawn from a study of OX40 agonist ivuxolimab in advanced cancers. Across the study: From 23 to 79 years was the age range, with a mean of around 56 years, and about 83% were male.

Baseline was the first blood sampling point, followed by cycle 4 day 1 and cycle 7 day 1. The sample holds one count of this clone. Its antigen is undetermined. Study results and limitations: Also showing low normalized T-cell clonal expansion were some of the nonresponders. Clones of CD4+ and CD8+ blood T cells grew by week 6 at doses of 0.1 to 3.0 mg/kg.

TCRdb's copy holds only in-frame clones and misses some; the assay was immunoSEQ multiplex PCR. The sample holds about 84,000 clones; just over 90% are singletons and the top ten take approximately 0.43%. The CDR3 has 18 residues. CDR1 and CDR2 from the germline V gene are SGHAT and FQNNGV. Trimming took off 5 bases at V and 4 bases at J, with 26 bases between the two ends. The chain uses TRBV11-2 and TRBJ1-2; a weak D match, TRBD1 (5 bases). This receptor was identified in an adult with an advanced solid tumor such as melanoma, head and neck, liver or kidney cancer. Sequencing used CD4+ or CD8+ T cells sorted from blood, obtained in a trial of the OX40 agonist ivuxolimab. CDR3 sequence: CASSMPYAGRSLFYGYTF. For the CDR3, the DNA is TGTGCCAGCAGCATGCCTTATGCGGGACGGAGCCTCTTCTATGGCTACACCTTC.